This TCR beta chain came from a study of T cells in Graves' hyperthyroidism and ophthalmopathy. The CDR3 regions of TCR beta were amplified from RNA transcripts. Initially, a first-round RT-PCR of the TCR CDR3 employed the HTBI primer set. TCRdb called the multiplex PCR reads again in MiXCR, with one record for every CDR3 protein. Among under 200,000 distinct CDR3 sequences listed, around 8.9% were seen once. This clonotype was counted at least ten times. V shed 5 bases, J shed 5 bases, and the junction held 13 bases outside the gene matches. CDR3 length: 16 amino acids. The chain is built from TRBV12-3 or TRBV12-4 and TRBJ1-2, with TRBD1 matching 8 bases. The origin of this receptor is a woman between 18 and 29 years old with Graves' hyperthyroidism that later progressed to Graves' ophthalmopathy. The specimen sequenced was blood. CDR3 sequence (DNA): TGTGCCAGCAGTCGACTGAACAGGGGGACGCGGTATGGCTACACCTTC. It codes for CASSRLNRGTRYGYTF.